This TCR beta chain was found in a study of blood T cell repertoires in COVID-19. Across the whole study: PBMCs, B-cell-depleted T cells, or T cells were the source of the cDNA or gDNA that made up the material.

Under the authors' procedure: Reference gene primers were amplified, and this amplification served to estimate nucleated cell counts. Libraries were prepared by immunoSEQ multiplex PCR; TCRdb keeps only in-frame clonotypes and omits some of them. V and J calls and clone size are given by that table; D and trimming were obtained from the DNA. The sample shows 55,000 to 65,000 clones, about 81% of them seen only once. Enrolled during active infection, Seattle patients were then followed longitudinally. The CDR3 has 15 residues. V was clipped by 4 bases and J by 5 bases; unmatched bases: 5. The V gene's germline CDR1 is MNHEY and CDR2 SMNVEV (reference sequence).

The TCR was taken from a man aged 55 to 70 with COVID-19, enrolled during active disease. Sequencing was performed on peripheral blood. The chain links TRBV27 to TRBJ2-3; 11 bases match TRBD1. The CDR3 DNA reads TGTGCCAGCAGTTCACCGGGACAGGGGGTAGATACGCAGTATTTT. Translation: CASSSPGQGVDTQYF.